This record concerns one T cell receptor (beta chain) sequence. Its antigen specificity is not known. Per-base quality was not reported, and no clone a single base away is much larger than it. Clipping removes 6 bases from V and 5 bases from J, with 7 as the unmatched junction base count. The CDR3 runs 13 residues from the cysteine to the phenylalanine. The read is trimmed to its CDR3 DNA, 39 bases read in frame from base 1. In the germline V gene, CDR1 corresponds to SQVTM and CDR2 to ANQGSEA. This sample stems from a study of T cell responses to AZD1222 COVID-19 vaccine (dated by TCRdb to about 2021). In terms of the full investigation: AZD1222 recipients given second doses at about 4 weeks or at about 12 weeks were pooled, since spike-specific TCR depth and breadth were not found to differ between the two schedules. A total of 240 or so trial participants underwent TCR sequencing, of whom more than 200 had received two doses of AZD1222 and around 25 had received two doses of the MenACWY control vaccine. Trial participants were enrolled by age into subgroups of 18-55, 56-69 and 70-plus years, and 148, 28 and 57 TCR-sequenced participants, respectively, were included in these subgroups.

The time point label, read with the paper, signifies: baseline before first vaccination. Vaccinee samples came from UK trials COV001 and COV002, including a single-blind randomized controlled phase 2/3 trial of AZD1222 (ChAdOx1 nCoV-19) in healthy adults. Trial participant PBMC samples were collected at day 0 and day 28 after the second dose for TCRbeta chain sequencing. The CDR3 regions of human TCRbeta chains were analyzed by immunosequencing. The source study handled its data this way. TCRs in the repertoires were matched against a reference library of SARS-CoV-2-specific TCRs that had been generated with the MIRA antigen-specificity platform. Breadth was defined as the fraction of unique TCRs that were SARS-CoV-2-associated. Depth was defined as the fraction of total T cells that were SARS-CoV-2-associated. Each spike-specific TCR was assigned to its reactive spike region and to a CD4 or CD8 class using the MIRA data. Log10-transformed breadth and depth values were compared by one-way ANOVA with Sidak's multiple comparisons tests. TCRdb mirrors the immuneACCESS table, restricted to in-frame sequences. Some clones are absent from its copies; in checked studies, under half trace to an unresolved V gene, and the reason for the others is unknown. V, J and clone size are taken as reported in that table, and D and trimming were inferred from the DNA itself. The table for this sample lists 89,000 or so clones; around nine tenths of them were counted only once. The ten most abundant clones make up around 15% of the sample.

Points the paper makes about the study in general: Reportedly, almost half of the unique spike-specific TCRs recognized epitopes lying outside the regions that are mutated in the B.1.351 and B.1.1.7 variants. Participants were mostly white British and included more females than males, and it was suggested by the authors that clonal diversity may have been underestimated. Because no day 14 peak-response samples were available, the repertoires could be characterized only after the peak T cell response. Conclusions about previously exposed vaccinees are limited, since just a handful of AZD1222 recipients were seropositive for SARS-CoV-2 at baseline. CD4 TCRs associated with the vaccine covered the entire spike protein, and the dominant responses were in regions 160-218 and 743-854. Spike-specific TCR breadth and depth rose significantly after two AZD1222 doses compared with day 0 and with MenACWY recipients. In the small 56-69-year group, the increase in depth fell short of significance, most likely because of low power.

Recombination connected TRBV29-1 to TRBJ2-5, and TRBD2 aligns with 9 junction nucleotides. The clonotype originates from an adult in good health. Sequencing was performed on peripheral blood, taken on day 0 of AZD1222 vaccination. The bases are TGCAGCGTAGAGATAGCGGGAGTGGAGACCCAGTACTTC. It specifies CSVEIAGVETQYF.